This T cell receptor (beta chain) emerged from a study of beta chain features in type 1 diabetes. Looked up from germline, CDR1 is SGHTA and CDR2 is FQGTGA. V lost 1 base, J lost 3 bases, and 9 bases lay in between. CDR3 length: 14 amino acids. Reverse transcribing all isolated RNA meant expressed TCRB transcripts were sequenced. The method was immunoSEQ multiplex PCR; TCRdb's version includes in-frame clones alone and lacks a portion of them. The sample has hundreds of thousands of clones; roughly 15% are singletons. This receptor was taken from a woman under 30 in good health. The V and J genes are TRBV7-3 and TRBJ2-5, with D possibly matching TRBD2 (6 bases). Source material: naive CD4+ T cells from blood. The CDR3 protein is CASSLNGGKETQYF. CDR3 nucleotides: TGTGCCAGCAGCTTAAATGGGGGGAAAGAGACCCAGTACTTC. Full variable domain (missing parts from reference TRBV7-3 and TRBJ2-5): GAGVSQTPSNKVTEKGKYVELRCDPISGHTALYWYRQSLGQGPEFLIYFQGTGAADDSGLPNDRFFAVRPEGSVSTLKIQRTERGDSAVYLCASSLNGGKETQYFGPGTRLLVL.